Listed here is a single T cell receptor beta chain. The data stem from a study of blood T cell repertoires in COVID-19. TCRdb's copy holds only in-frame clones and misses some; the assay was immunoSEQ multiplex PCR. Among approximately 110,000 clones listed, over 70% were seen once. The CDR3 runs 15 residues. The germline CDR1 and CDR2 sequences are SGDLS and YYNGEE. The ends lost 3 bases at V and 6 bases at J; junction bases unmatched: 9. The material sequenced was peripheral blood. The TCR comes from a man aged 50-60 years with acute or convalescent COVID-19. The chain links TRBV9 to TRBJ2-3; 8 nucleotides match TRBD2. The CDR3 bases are TGTGCCAGCAGCGCCCGGACTAGCCGGGGGGATACGCAGTATTTT. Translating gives CASSARTSRGDTQYF.